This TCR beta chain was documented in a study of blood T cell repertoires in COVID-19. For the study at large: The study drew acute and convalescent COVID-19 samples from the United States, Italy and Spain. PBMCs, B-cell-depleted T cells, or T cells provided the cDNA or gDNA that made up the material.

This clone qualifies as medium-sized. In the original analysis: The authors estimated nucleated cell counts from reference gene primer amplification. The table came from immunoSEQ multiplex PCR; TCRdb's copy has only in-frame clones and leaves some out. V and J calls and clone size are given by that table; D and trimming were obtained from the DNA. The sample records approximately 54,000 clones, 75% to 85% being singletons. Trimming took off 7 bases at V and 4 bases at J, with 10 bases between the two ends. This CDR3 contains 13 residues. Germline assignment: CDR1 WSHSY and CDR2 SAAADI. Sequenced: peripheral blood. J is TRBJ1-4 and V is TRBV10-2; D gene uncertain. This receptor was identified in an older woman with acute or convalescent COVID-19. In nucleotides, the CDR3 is TGCGCCAGCATGACTCGAGATAATGAAAAACTGTTTTTT. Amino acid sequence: CASMTRDNEKLFF.